One T cell receptor (beta chain) is described in this entry. Its antigen is still unknown. The data stem from a study of cytomegalovirus exposure and HLA in healthy donors. Looking at the study overall: Among 150 million to 200 million T cells, an earlier analysis found roughly 120 million unique TCR beta sequences.

V lost 2 bases to trimming and J lost 12 bases, with 24 bases between them. Germline V CDR1 and CDR2: SGDLS, YYNGEE. The CDR3 loop spans 16 amino acids. Study-wide results and limits: It was likely that a cluster of highly shared sequence variants was a sequencing artifact. Cytomegalovirus status was reportedly diagnosed by the classifier with high sensitivity and specificity.

Primers for the PCR totalled 60 Vbeta and 13 Jbeta. In the authors' methods: A later analysis counted 70 million to 85 million unique TCR beta chains, some 12 million shared. Data came from immunoSEQ multiplex PCR; TCRdb stores just in-frame clones and leaves some out. D and trimming come from the DNA, and the V and J calls and clone size come from that table. The data hold about 140,000 clones, with under 70% observed a single time. Specimen: PBMCs. The origin of this receptor is an older woman in good health and CMV-seronegative. The chain has TRBV9 and TRBJ2-1, with D possibly TRBD2 on 5 matching bases. CDR3 sequence: CASSVSVGMAQSAQFF. DNA for the CDR3: TGTGCCAGCAGCGTTAGCGTCGGGATGGCCCAATCTGCGCAGTTCTTC.